This T cell receptor beta chain was identified in a study of OX40 agonist ivuxolimab in advanced cancers. The wider study: Mean age 60 years, range roughly 20 to 85; roughly 82% male.

The method was immunoSEQ multiplex PCR; TCRdb's version includes in-frame clones alone and lacks a portion of them. Of tens of thousands of clones listed, around nine tenths were seen once; the top ten hold around 0.3%. CDR1 is SGHRS and CDR2 is YFSETQ in the germline V gene. V was clipped by 5 bases and J by 5 bases, with 13 bases between them. CDR3 size: 13 residues. The sequencing used CD4+ or CD8+ T cells sorted from blood, collected in a trial of the OX40 agonist ivuxolimab. V and J are TRBV5-1 and TRBJ1-1; no reliable D call. This sequence was found in an adult with an advanced solid tumor such as melanoma, head and neck, liver or kidney cancer. DNA for the CDR3: TGCGCCAGCAGGTCCGTTGCGGAGACTGAAGCTTTCTTT. Protein product: CASRSVAETEAFF.